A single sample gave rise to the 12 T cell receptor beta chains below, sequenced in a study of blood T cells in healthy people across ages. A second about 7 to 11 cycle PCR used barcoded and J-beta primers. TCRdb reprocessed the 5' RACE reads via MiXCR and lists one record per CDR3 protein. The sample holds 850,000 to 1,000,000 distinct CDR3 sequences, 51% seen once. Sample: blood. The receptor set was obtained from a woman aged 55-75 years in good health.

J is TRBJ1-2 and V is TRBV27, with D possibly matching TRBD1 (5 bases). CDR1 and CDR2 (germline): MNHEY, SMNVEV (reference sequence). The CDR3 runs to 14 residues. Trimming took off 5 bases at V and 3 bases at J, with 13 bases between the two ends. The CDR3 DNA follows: TGTGCCAGCAGTAAAGGACAAACCGACTATGGCTACACCTTC. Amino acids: CASSKGQTDYGYTF.

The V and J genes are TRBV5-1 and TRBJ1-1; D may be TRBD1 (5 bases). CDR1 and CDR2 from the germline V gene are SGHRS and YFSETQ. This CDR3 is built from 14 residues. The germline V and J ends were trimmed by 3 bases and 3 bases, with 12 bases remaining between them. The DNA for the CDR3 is TGCGCCAGCAGCTATAGGGGACTGGACACTGAAGCTTTCTTT. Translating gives CASSYRGLDTEAFF.

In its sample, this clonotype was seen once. CDR3 sequence reads: CAWSRMNEQFF. The CDR3 DNA sequence: TGTGCCTGGTCCCGGATGAATGAGCAGTTCTTC. V usage is TRBV30 and J usage is TRBJ2-1; D ambiguous. Germline V gives CDR1 GTSNPN, CDR2 SVGIG (reference sequence). Trimming shortened V by 5 bases and J by 7 bases, and 9 bases separated the two germline ends. This CDR3 is built from 11 residues.

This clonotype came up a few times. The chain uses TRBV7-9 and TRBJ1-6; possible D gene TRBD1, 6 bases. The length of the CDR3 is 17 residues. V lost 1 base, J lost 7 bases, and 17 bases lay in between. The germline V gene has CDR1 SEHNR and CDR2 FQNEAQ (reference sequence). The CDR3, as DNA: TGTGCCAGCAGCTTAGTACGAGGTACAGGGAGGAATTCACCCCTCCACTTT. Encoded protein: CASSLVRGTGRNSPLHF.

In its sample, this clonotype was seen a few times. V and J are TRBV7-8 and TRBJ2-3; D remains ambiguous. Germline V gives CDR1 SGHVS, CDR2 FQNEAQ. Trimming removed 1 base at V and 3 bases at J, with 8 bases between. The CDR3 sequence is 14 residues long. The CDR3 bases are TGTGCCAGCAGCTTAGTCGACGGGACAGATACGCAGTATTTT. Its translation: CASSLVDGTDTQYF. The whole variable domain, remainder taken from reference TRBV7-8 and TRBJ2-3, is GAGVSQSPRYKVAKRGQDVALRCDPISGHVSLFWYQQALGQGPEFLTYFQNEAQLDKSGLPSDRFFAERPEGSVSTLKIQRTQQEDSAVYLCASSLVDGTDTQYFGPGTRLTVL.

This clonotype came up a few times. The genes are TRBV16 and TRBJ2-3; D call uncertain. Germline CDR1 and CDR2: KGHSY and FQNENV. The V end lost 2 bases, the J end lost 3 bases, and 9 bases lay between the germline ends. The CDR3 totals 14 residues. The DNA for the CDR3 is TGTGCCAGCAGCCAAAGGACCACTACAGATACGCAGTATTTT. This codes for CASSQRTTTDTQYF.

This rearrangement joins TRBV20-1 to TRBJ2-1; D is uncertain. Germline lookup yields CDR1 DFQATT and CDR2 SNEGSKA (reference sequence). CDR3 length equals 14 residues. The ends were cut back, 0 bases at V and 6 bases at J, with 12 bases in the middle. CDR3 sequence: CSAREWRLFNEQFF. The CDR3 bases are TGCAGTGCTAGAGAATGGCGCCTTTTCAATGAGCAGTTCTTC.

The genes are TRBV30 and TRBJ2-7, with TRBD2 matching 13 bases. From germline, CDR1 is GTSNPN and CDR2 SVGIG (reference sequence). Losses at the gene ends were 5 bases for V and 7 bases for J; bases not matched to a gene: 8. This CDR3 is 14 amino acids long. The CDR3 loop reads CAWRGLAGAGEQYF. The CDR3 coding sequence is TGTGCCTGGCGCGGACTAGCGGGAGCTGGTGAGCAGTACTTC.

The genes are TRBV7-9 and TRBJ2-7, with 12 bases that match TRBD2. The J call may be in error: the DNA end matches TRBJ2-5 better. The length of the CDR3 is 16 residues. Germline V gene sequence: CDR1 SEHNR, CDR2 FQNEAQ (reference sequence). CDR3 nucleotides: TGTGCCAGCAGCTTAGGACTAGCGGGGGACCTGGAGACCCAGTACTTC. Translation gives CASSLGLAGDLETQYF.

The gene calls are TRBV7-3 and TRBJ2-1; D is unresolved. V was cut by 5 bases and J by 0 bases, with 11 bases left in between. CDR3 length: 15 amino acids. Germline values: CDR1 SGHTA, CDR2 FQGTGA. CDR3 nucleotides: TGTGCCAGCAGCCCCCGTCCGGGCTCCTACAATGAGCAGTTCTTC. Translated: CASSPRPGSYNEQFF.

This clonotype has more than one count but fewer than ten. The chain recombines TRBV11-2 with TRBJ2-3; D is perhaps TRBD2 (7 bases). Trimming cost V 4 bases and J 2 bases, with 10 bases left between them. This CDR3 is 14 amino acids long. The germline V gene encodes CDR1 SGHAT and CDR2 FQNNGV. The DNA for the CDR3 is TGTGCCAGCAGCTGGGGGGGCAACACAGATACGCAGTATTTT. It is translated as CASSWGGNTDTQYF. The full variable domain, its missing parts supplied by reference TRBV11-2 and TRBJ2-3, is EAGVAQSPRYKIIEKRQSVAFWCNPISGHATLYWYQQILGQGPKLLIQFQNNGVVDDSQLPKDRFSAERLKGVDSTLKIQPAKLEDSAVYLCASSWGGNTDTQYFGPGTRLTVL.

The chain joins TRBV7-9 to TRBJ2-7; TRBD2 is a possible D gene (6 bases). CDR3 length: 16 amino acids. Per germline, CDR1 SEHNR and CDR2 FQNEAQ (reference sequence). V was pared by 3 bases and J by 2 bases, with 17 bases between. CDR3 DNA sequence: TGTGCCAGCAGCTTCCTCTTGCGGGAAAAACCCTACGAGCAGTACTTC. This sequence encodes CASSFLLREKPYEQYF.